The 21 T cell receptor beta chains listed next were all sequenced from one sample in a study of shared clonotypes between healthy human individuals. Some clones are missing from TCRdb's copy, which holds only in-frame ones; the method was immunoSEQ multiplex PCR. The top ten clones hold around 1.4% of a sample with about 1 million clones, more than 65% of them seen once. The sequenced sample consisted of memory CD4+ T cells sorted from blood. Subset of the sample: CD45RA-negative fraction. These receptors came from a man in his late teens or twenties in good health.

V usage is TRBV5-4 and J usage is TRBJ2-3; 10 positions match TRBD2. The CDR3 sequence is 16 residues long. Germline CDR1 SGHNT, CDR2 YYREEE (reference sequence). Unmatched junction bases numbered 5, after V lost 3 bases and J lost 1 base. CDR3 DNA: TGTGCCAGCAGCTCCAGAGGGACTAGCGGCACAGATACGCAGTATTTT. Its translation: CASSSRGTSGTDTQYF.

This clone occurred a few times. CDR3 region: CASSKPSGGRTDTQYF. CDR3 DNA sequence: TGTGCCAGCAGCAAACCTAGCGGGGGGCGCACAGATACGCAGTATTTT. This chain joins TRBV7-6 and TRBJ2-3; 11 nucleotides match TRBD2. V gave up 5 bases and J gave up 1 base; unmatched junction bases: 5. From germline, CDR1 is SGHVS and CDR2 FNYEAQ. The CDR3 consists of 16 residues.

This clone has only one observation. The chain uses TRBV9 and TRBJ2-3; 10 bases are shared with TRBD2. Germline lookup yields CDR1 SGDLS and CDR2 YYNGEE. The CDR3 is 16 residues long. V lost 2 bases and J lost 6; bases outside the gene matches: 9. CDR3 loop: CASSVSGGSPRDTQYF. CDR3 sequence (DNA): TGTGCCAGCAGCGTTAGCGGGGGGAGCCCCAGGGATACGCAGTATTTT.

The rearrangement joins TRBV29-1 to TRBJ2-2; 8 bases agree with TRBD1. Trimming took 4 bases from V and 2 from J; bases not matched to a gene: 6. The CDR3 runs to 15 residues. Germline CDR1 and CDR2: SQVTM and ANQGSEA. The CDR3 spells CSVVDTGGNTGELFF. The CDR3, as DNA: TGCAGCGTTGTGGACACAGGGGGAAACACCGGGGAGCTGTTTTTT.

This chain links TRBV6-6 with TRBJ2-3; TRBD2 matches 12 bases. Germline V CDR1 and CDR2: MNHNY, SVGAGI (reference sequence). CDR3 size: 15 residues. Losses at the gene ends were 4 bases for V and 7 bases for J; bases not matched to a gene: 6. The CDR3 bases are TGTGCCAGCAGTTGGACTAGCGGGAAGTCAAATACGCAGTATTTT. Its protein product is CASSWTSGKSNTQYF.

This clone is a singleton in its sample. The chain recombines TRBV28 with TRBJ1-2; D is undetermined. V shed 6 bases and J shed 8 bases, with 13 bases lying between them. The CDR3 is made up of 12 amino acids. The V gene's germline CDR1 is MDHEN and CDR2 SYDVKM. The CDR3 here is CASRNHLGGYTF. The DNA for the CDR3 is TGTGCCAGCAGGAACCACCTGGGGGGCTACACCTTC.

The CDR3 sequence: CASSQRLAGYEQYF. CDR3 nucleotides: TGTGCCAGCAGCCAGAGACTAGCAGGCTACGAGCAGTACTTC. This rearrangement joins TRBV7-3 to TRBJ2-7, with TRBD2 matching over 7 bases. The V segment lost 5 bases and the J segment 3 bases; nucleotides outside the gene matches: 7. Germline V gives CDR1 SGHTA, CDR2 FQGTGA. The CDR3 is 14 amino acids.

The genes are TRBV7-8 and TRBJ2-3; TRBD2 matches at 8 bases. J was trimmed by 3 bases and V by 10 bases; bases with no gene match: 12. Germline values: CDR1 SGHVS, CDR2 FQNEAQ. The CDR3 extends over 15 amino acids. CDR3 residues: CATESTSVFTDTQYF. CDR3 nucleotide sequence: TGTGCCACTGAATCGACTAGCGTTTTTACAGATACGCAGTATTTT.

In this sample, this clone turned up once. J is TRBJ1-1 and V is TRBV28; a weak D match, TRBD1 (5 bases). Germline loops: CDR1 MDHEN, CDR2 SYDVKM. Trimming took off 5 bases at V and 0 bases at J, with 13 bases between the two ends. CDR3 length: 15 residues. CDR3 coding DNA: TGTGCCAGCAGTCTCTCCGGGACGGTGAACACTGAAGCTTTCTTT. Translated, it gives CASSLSGTVNTEAFF.

The rearrangement joins TRBV29-1 to TRBJ2-5; 7 bases are shared with TRBD2. The germline V gene encodes CDR1 SQVTM and CDR2 ANQGSEA. Losses at the gene ends were 6 bases for V and 5 bases for J; bases not matched to a gene: 6. This CDR3 has 12 amino acids. CDR3 protein: CSVLGGGETQYF. CDR3 nucleotides: TGCAGCGTCCTGGGGGGAGGGGAGACCCAGTACTTC.

This clone was recorded a few times. Other DNA sequences in this specimen translate into the identical CDR3. The chain carries TRBV5-6 and TRBJ1-4; D is perhaps TRBD1 (5 bases). The V end lost 0 bases, the J end lost 6 bases, and 9 bases lay between the germline ends. CDR1 and CDR2 (germline): SGHDT, YYEEEE. The CDR3 extends over 14 amino acids. The CDR3 reads CASSLGGRYEKLFF. The DNA for the CDR3 is TGTGCCAGCAGCTTGGGGGGGAGGTATGAAAAACTGTTTTTT.

V gene TRBV5-1 combines with J gene TRBJ2-3; D ambiguous. The CDR3 runs 13 residues. Germline values: CDR1 SGHRS, CDR2 YFSETQ. V was shortened by 4 bases and J by 10 bases, with 16 bases between the two germline ends. DNA of the CDR3: TGCGCCAGCAGCCTACACACGGCGAGTCCGCAGTATTTT. This codes for CASSLHTASPQYF.

This chain uses TRBV9 with TRBJ1-1; no reliable D call. This CDR3 has 10 residues. The germline V gene encodes CDR1 SGDLS and CDR2 YYNGEE. V was clipped by 6 bases and J by 7 bases, with 7 bases between them. The CDR3, as DNA: TGTGCCAGCATAGATTTTGAAGCTTTCTTT. This translates into CASIDFEAFF.

The chain employs TRBV27 and TRBJ2-7; no clear D. The CDR3 runs to 12 residues. CDR1 is MNHEY, CDR2 SMNVEV, per germline (reference sequence). The V gene lost 4 bases and the J gene lost 7 bases, with 11 bases spanning the gap. CDR3 DNA: TGTGCCAGCAGTTCAACCGGTGGGGAGCAGTACTTC. The encoded protein is CASSSTGGEQYF.

The gene calls are TRBV30 and TRBJ2-2; D is unclear. The CDR3 is 13 residues long. In germline, CDR1 is GTSNPN, CDR2 SVGIG (reference sequence). Between the trimmed V and J ends, which lost 0 bases and 7 bases, there was a span of 9 bases. CDR3 sequence: CAWSVLGVGELFF. CDR3 DNA: TGTGCCTGGAGTGTACTTGGGGTCGGGGAGCTGTTTTTT.

CDR3 sequence: CASSRGTSGGKDTDTQYF. In DNA, the CDR3 is TGCGCCAGCAGCAGAGGGACTAGCGGGGGGAAAGACACAGATACGCAGTATTTT. V and J are TRBV5-1 and TRBJ2-3; 15 nucleotides agree with TRBD2. This CDR3 is 18 amino acids long. V gave up 4 bases and J gave up 2 bases; unmatched junction bases: 8. The V gene's germline CDR1 is SGHRS and CDR2 YFSETQ.

The V and J genes are TRBV18 and TRBJ2-4; no clear D. The CDR3 spans 13 residues. Trimming took off 8 bases at V and 1 base at J, with 9 bases between the two ends. Per the germline V gene, CDR1 is KGHSH and CDR2 is LQKENI. The CDR3 coding sequence is TGTGCCAGCGCTTTAGACGCCAAAAACATTCAGTACTTC. Translated, it gives CASALDAKNIQYF.

The CDR3 region is CASSPITGAYEQYF. The DNA for the CDR3 is TGTGCCAGCTCCCCAATTACAGGGGCCTACGAGCAGTACTTC. V and J are TRBV18 and TRBJ2-7; 7 positions match TRBD1. J gave up 2 bases and V 6 bases, and 7 bases lay outside the gene matches. The CDR3 is made up of 14 amino acids. Germline V CDR1 and CDR2: KGHSH, LQKENI.

V gene TRBV11-2 combines with J gene TRBJ1-2; D is perhaps TRBD1 (5 bases). V was trimmed by 0 bases and J by 7 bases, leaving 12 bases between them. The CDR3 runs to 14 residues. Germline assignment: CDR1 SGHAT and CDR2 FQNNGV. CDR3: CASSLDTGTGGYTF. The CDR3 DNA follows: TGTGCCAGCAGCTTAGATACAGGAACTGGTGGCTACACCTTC. Complete variable domain (other parts from reference TRBV11-2 and TRBJ1-2): EAGVAQSPRYKIIEKRQSVAFWCNPISGHATLYWYQQILGQGPKLLIQFQNNGVVDDSQLPKDRFSAERLKGVDSTLKIQPAKLEDSAVYLCASSLDTGTGGYTFGSGTRLTVV.

This chain uses TRBV2 with TRBJ2-7; tentatively, D is TRBD1 (6 bases). V was clipped by 4 bases and J by 1 base, with 8 bases between them. CDR1 is SNHLY, CDR2 FYNNEI, per germline. CDR3 length equals 13 residues. In DNA form, the CDR3 reads TGTGCCAGCAGTGTTGACAGGTCCTACGAGCAGTACTTC. Residues: CASSVDRSYEQYF.

This rearrangement joins TRBV7-2 to TRBJ2-2; TRBD2 matches at 7 bases. The germline V gene has CDR1 SGHTA and CDR2 FQGNSA. The CDR3 loop spans 15 amino acids. The V and J ends lost 7 bases and 1 base, in that order; junction bases with no gene match: 6. Here the CDR3 reads CASTPWGGNTGELFF. The DNA for the CDR3 is TGTGCCAGCACCCCATGGGGGGGGAACACCGGGGAGCTGTTTTTT.